A selection of T cell receptor beta chains follows, all from one sample in a study of cytomegalovirus exposure and HLA in healthy donors. Generated by immunoSEQ multiplex PCR, the TCRdb table keeps only in-frame clones and is missing some. The data hold approximately 70,000 clones, with approximately 94% observed a single time. Sequenced sample: PBMCs. All receptors come from a woman in her late teens or twenties in good health and CMV-seronegative. The CDR3 runs from the conserved cysteine through the conserved F or W. A D gene is named only where the DNA matches it firmly. Expanded clones are given a class, and other clones once, few, many or no size at all.

J: TRBJ1-1
length: 13
D: -
size: -
V: TRBV5-1
CDR3: CASRYQGNTEAFF
DNA: TGCGCCAGCAGGTACCAGGGTAACACTGAAGCTTTCTTT

J: TRBJ2-5
length: 14
D: -
size: -
V: TRBV28
CDR3: CASRRHSYGETQYF
DNA: TGTGCCAGCAGACGCCACAGCTATGGGGAGACCCAGTACTTC

J: TRBJ1-5
length: 13
D: -
size: -
V: TRBV18
CDR3: CASSSTADQPQHF
DNA: TGTGCCAGCTCTTCCACTGCCGATCAGCCCCAGCATTTT

J: TRBJ2-7
length: 13
D: TRBD2
size: -
V: TRBV27
CDR3: CASSYGGDYEQYF
DNA: TGTGCCAGCAGTTACGGGGGGGATTACGAGCAGTACTTC

J: TRBJ2-7
length: 14
D: TRBD1
size: -
V: TRBV27
CDR3: CASSYTTGLGEQYF
DNA: TGTGCCAGCAGTTACACGACAGGGTTAGGCGAGCAGTACTTC

J: TRBJ2-1
length: 14
D: -
size: -
V: TRBV27
CDR3: CASSSGDYYNEQFF
DNA: TGTGCCAGCAGTTCAGGGGACTACTACAATGAGCAGTTCTTC

J: TRBJ1-2
length: 13
D: -
size: many
V: TRBV6-5
CDR3: CASSSVELYGYTF
DNA: TGTGCCAGCAGTTCTGTGGAGCTCTATGGCTACACCTTC

J: TRBJ1-2
length: 13
D: -
size: -
V: TRBV28
CDR3: CASSLYRVVGYTF
DNA: TGTGCCAGCAGTTTATACAGGGTTGTAGGCTACACCTTC

J: TRBJ1-6
length: 14
D: -
size: -
V: TRBV5-6
CDR3: CASSLGPINSPLHF
DNA: TGTGCCAGCAGCTTGGGGCCGATTAATTCACCCCTCCACTTT

J: TRBJ2-1
length: 13
D: TRBD2
size: -
V: TRBV29-1
CDR3: CSVEGLAGVEQFF
DNA: TGCAGCGTTGAAGGGTTAGCGGGAGTTGAGCAGTTCTTC

J: TRBJ2-7
length: 14
D: -
size: -
V: TRBV5-6
CDR3: CASSFGESSYEQYF
DNA: TGTGCCAGCAGCTTTGGGGAGAGCTCCTACGAGCAGTACTTC

J: TRBJ2-1
length: 14
D: TRBD2
size: -
V: TRBV7-9
CDR3: CASSLRLAPNEQFF
DNA: TGTGCCAGCAGCTTAAGACTAGCGCCCAATGAGCAGTTCTTC

J: TRBJ2-7
length: 13
D: TRBD2
size: once
V: TRBV29-1
CDR3: CSVGGGPSYEQYF
DNA: TGCAGCGTTGGGGGAGGGCCCTCCTACGAGCAGTACTTC

J: TRBJ2-5
length: 14
D: -
size: -
V: TRBV27
CDR3: CASRGGGLQETQYF
DNA: TGTGCCAGCAGGGGCGGCGGGCTCCAAGAGACCCAGTACTTC

J: TRBJ1-1
length: 14
D: TRBD1
size: -
V: TRBV30
CDR3: CVRRDGQGAVKAFF
DNA: TGTGTCCGGCGGGACGGACAGGGGGCTGTAAAAGCTTTCTTT

J: TRBJ1-6
length: 15
D: TRBD1
size: -
V: TRBV5-6
CDR3: CASSPGTAHNSPLHF
DNA: TGTGCCAGCAGCCCCGGGACAGCGCATAATTCACCCCTCCACTTT

J: TRBJ1-2
length: 13
D: -
size: -
V: TRBV5-4
CDR3: CASSLSQSYGYTF
DNA: TGTGCCAGCAGCTTATCACAGAGCTATGGCTACACCTTC

J: TRBJ2-1
length: 15
D: TRBD2
size: -
V: TRBV6-4
CDR3: CASSGTSGGFDEQFF
DNA: TGTGCCAGCAGTGGGACTAGCGGGGGGTTTGATGAGCAGTTCTTC

J: TRBJ2-5
length: 14
D: TRBD1
size: -
V: TRBV7-7
CDR3: CASSQTDREETQYF
DNA: TGTGCCAGCAGCCAGACGGACAGGGAAGAGACCCAGTACTTC

J: TRBJ1-3
length: 17
D: -
size: -
V: TRBV9
CDR3: CASTPGTGRFSGNTIYF
DNA: TGTGCCAGCACCCCCGGTACGGGAAGATTCTCTGGAAACACCATATATTTT

J: TRBJ2-3
length: 16
D: -
size: -
V: TRBV9
CDR3: CASSSTWGGKGDTQYF
DNA: TGTGCCAGCAGCTCAACGTGGGGCGGGAAGGGAGATACGCAGTATTTT

J: TRBJ1-4
length: 16
D: TRBD1
size: -
V: TRBV29-1
CDR3: CSVIVPGQGMNEKLFF
DNA: TGCAGCGTCATCGTCCCGGGACAGGGTATGAATGAAAAACTGTTTTTT

J: TRBJ2-7
length: 14
D: -
size: -
V: TRBV14
CDR3: CASSRRGQAYEQYF
DNA: TGTGCCAGCAGCCGACGGGGACAAGCCTACGAGCAGTACTTC

J: TRBJ1-1
length: 12
D: TRBD1
size: -
V: TRBV30
CDR3: CAWILGQGKAFF
DNA: TGTGCCTGGATCTTGGGACAGGGGAAAGCTTTCTTT

J: TRBJ2-1
length: 13
D: -
size: -
V: TRBV6-5
CDR3: CASTVGGGPPLFF
DNA: TGTGCCAGCACCGTGGGGGGGGGCCCCCCTTTGTTCTTC

J: TRBJ1-1
length: 16
D: -
size: -
V: TRBV6-5
CDR3: CASSFTRGARRTEAFF
DNA: TGTGCCAGCAGTTTTACCCGCGGGGCCCGCCGGACTGAAGCTTTCTTT

J: TRBJ2-1
length: 13
D: -
size: -
V: TRBV6-5
CDR3: CASTQLAVGEQFF
DNA: TGTGCCAGCACGCAATTAGCTGTTGGTGAGCAGTTCTTC

J: TRBJ1-4
length: 13
D: -
size: -
V: TRBV7-8
CDR3: CASSFGGNEKLFF
DNA: TGTGCCAGCAGCTTCGGGGGAAACGAAAAACTGTTTTTT

J: TRBJ2-3
length: 13
D: -
size: -
V: TRBV30
CDR3: CAWSPQGGDTQYF
DNA: TGTGCCTGGAGTCCTCAAGGGGGAGATACGCAGTATTTT

J: TRBJ1-5
length: 13
D: TRBD1
size: -
V: TRBV11-2
CDR3: CASSANRGQPQHF
DNA: TGTGCCAGCAGCGCAAACAGGGGGCAGCCCCAGCATTTT

J: TRBJ2-7
length: 14
D: -
size: once
V: TRBV10-3
CDR3: CAISGGVEIYEQYF
DNA: TGTGCCATCAGTGGAGGAGTAGAGATCTACGAGCAGTACTTC

J: TRBJ2-1
length: 14
D: TRBD1
size: -
V: TRBV27
CDR3: CASNPTGGKGEQFF
DNA: TGTGCCAGCAATCCGACAGGGGGAAAGGGCGAGCAGTTCTTC

J: TRBJ2-2
length: 15
D: TRBD2
size: -
V: TRBV6-1
CDR3: CASTGTSGGAGELFF
DNA: TGTGCCAGCACCGGGACTAGCGGGGGGGCAGGGGAGCTGTTTTTT

J: TRBJ2-5
length: 15
D: TRBD2
size: -
V: TRBV6-1
CDR3: CASSGLAGGPETQYF
DNA: TGTGCCAGCAGTGGACTAGCGGGGGGGCCGGAGACCCAGTACTTC

J: TRBJ1-3
length: 14
D: -
size: -
V: TRBV12-1
CDR3: CASSRAGSGNTIYF
DNA: TGTGCCAGCAGCAGGGCGGGCTCTGGAAACACCATATATTTT

J: TRBJ1-1
length: 15
D: -
size: -
V: TRBV7-6
CDR3: CASSLGPGPNTEAFF
DNA: TGTGCCAGCAGCTTGGGGCCAGGGCCCAACACTGAAGCTTTCTTT

J: TRBJ1-2
length: 15
D: -
size: -
V: TRBV4-1
CDR3: CASSQEWGANYGYTF
DNA: TGCGCCAGCAGCCAAGAATGGGGAGCTAACTATGGCTACACCTTC

J: TRBJ2-1
length: 16
D: TRBD2
size: -
V: TRBV7-6
CDR3: CASSPGGRFSYNEQFF
DNA: TGTGCCAGCAGCCCGGGAGGGCGGTTCTCCTACAATGAGCAGTTCTTC

J: TRBJ2-6
length: 15
D: -
size: -
V: TRBV5-8
CDR3: CASSLSSAGANVLTF
DNA: TGTGCCAGCAGCTTGTCGTCAGCTGGGGCCAACGTCCTGACTTTC

J: TRBJ2-7
length: 12
D: -
size: -
V: TRBV12-5
CDR3: CASGPDSYEQYF
DNA: TGTGCTAGTGGCCCGGACAGCTACGAGCAGTACTTC

J: TRBJ2-2
length: 15
D: TRBD1
size: -
V: TRBV10-3
CDR3: CAISDQGAGTGELFF
DNA: TGTGCCATCAGTGACCAGGGGGCCGGCACCGGGGAGCTGTTTTTT

J: TRBJ1-1
length: 14
D: -
size: -
V: TRBV2
CDR3: CASSERARNTEAFF
DNA: TGTGCCAGCAGTGAGAGGGCTCGGAACACTGAAGCTTTCTTT

J: TRBJ1-1
length: 16
D: TRBD1
size: -
V: TRBV11-2
CDR3: CASSPLTGSMNTEAFF
DNA: TGTGCCAGCAGCCCTCTGACAGGGTCCATGAACACTGAAGCTTTCTTT

J: TRBJ1-2
length: 10
D: -
size: -
V: TRBV7-3
CDR3: CASSEEVYTF
DNA: TGTGCCAGCAGCGAGGAGGTCTACACCTTC

J: TRBJ1-4
length: 17
D: TRBD1
size: -
V: TRBV9
CDR3: CASSEGQGRGGFEKLFF
DNA: TGTGCCAGCAGCGAGGGACAGGGGCGAGGTGGATTTGAAAAACTGTTTTTT

J: TRBJ2-1
length: 12
D: -
size: -
V: TRBV5-1
CDR3: CASSYINNEQFF
DNA: TGCGCCAGCAGCTACATAAACAATGAGCAGTTCTTC